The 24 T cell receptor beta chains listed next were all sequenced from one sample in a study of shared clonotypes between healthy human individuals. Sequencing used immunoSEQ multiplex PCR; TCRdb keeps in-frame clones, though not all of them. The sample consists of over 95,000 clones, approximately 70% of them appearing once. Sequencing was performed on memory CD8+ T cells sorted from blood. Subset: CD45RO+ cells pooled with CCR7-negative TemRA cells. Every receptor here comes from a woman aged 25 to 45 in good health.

The CDR3 sequence is CASSPHGGDSNYGYTF. CDR3 DNA sequence: TGTGCCAGCAGCCCCCACGGTGGTGACAGTAACTATGGCTACACCTTC. This chain joins TRBV7-9 and TRBJ1-2, with D tentatively TRBD1 (5 bases). Trimming pared 5 bases from V and 1 base from J, leaving 17 bases between. Germline CDR1 SEHNR, CDR2 FQNEAQ (reference sequence). The CDR3 length is 16 residues.

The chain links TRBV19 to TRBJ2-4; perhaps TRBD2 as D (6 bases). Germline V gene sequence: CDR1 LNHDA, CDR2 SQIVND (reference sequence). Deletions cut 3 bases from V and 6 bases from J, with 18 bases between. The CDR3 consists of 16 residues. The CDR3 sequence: CASSMILGSSGNIQYF. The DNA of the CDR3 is TGTGCCAGTAGTATGATCCTCGGGAGTTCTGGAAACATTCAGTACTTC.

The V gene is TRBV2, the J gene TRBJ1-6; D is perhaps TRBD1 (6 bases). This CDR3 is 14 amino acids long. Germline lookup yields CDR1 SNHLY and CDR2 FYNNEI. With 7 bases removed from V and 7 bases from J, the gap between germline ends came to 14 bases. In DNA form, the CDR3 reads TGTGCCAGCAAGAAGGTACAGGGAAATTCACCCCTCCACTTT. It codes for CASKKVQGNSPLHF.

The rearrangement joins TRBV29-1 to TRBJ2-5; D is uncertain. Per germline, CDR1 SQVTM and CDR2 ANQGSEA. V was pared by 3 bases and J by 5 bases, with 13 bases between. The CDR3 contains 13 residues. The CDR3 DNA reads TGCAGCGTTGAGAGGACCTCCGGGGAGACCCAGTACTTC. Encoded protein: CSVERTSGETQYF.

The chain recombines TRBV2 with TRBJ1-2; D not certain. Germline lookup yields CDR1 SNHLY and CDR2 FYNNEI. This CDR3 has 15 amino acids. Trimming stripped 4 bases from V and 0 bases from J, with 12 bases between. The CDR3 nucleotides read TGTGCCAGCAGTGTGCTCAAGGGTTCTAACTATGGCTACACCTTC. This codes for CASSVLKGSNYGYTF.

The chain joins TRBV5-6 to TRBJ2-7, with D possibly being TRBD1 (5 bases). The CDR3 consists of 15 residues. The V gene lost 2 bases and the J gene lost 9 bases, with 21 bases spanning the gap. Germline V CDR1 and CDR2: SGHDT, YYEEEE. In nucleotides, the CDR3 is TGTGCCAGCAGCTTTGGGTTTTCAGGGTCGGGTCGGCAGTACTTC. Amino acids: CASSFGFSGSGRQYF.

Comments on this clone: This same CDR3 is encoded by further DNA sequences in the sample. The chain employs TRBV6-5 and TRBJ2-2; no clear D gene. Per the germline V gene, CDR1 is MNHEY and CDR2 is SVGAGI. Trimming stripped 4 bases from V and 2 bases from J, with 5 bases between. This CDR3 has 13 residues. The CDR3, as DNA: TGTGCCAGCAGTTCGGGTAACACCGGGGAGCTGTTTTTT. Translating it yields CASSSGNTGELFF.

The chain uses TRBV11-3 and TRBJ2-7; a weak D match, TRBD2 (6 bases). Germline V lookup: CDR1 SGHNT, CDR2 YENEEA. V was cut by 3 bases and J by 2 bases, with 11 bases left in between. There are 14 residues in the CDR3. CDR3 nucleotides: TGTGCCAGCAGCTTCGGGGGACCTCCCTACGAGCAGTACTTC. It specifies CASSFGGPPYEQYF. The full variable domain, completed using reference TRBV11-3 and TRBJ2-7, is EAGVVQSPRYKIIEKKQPVAFWCNPISGHNTLYWYLQNLGQGPELLIRYENEEAVDDSQLPKDRFSAERLKGVDSTLKIQPAELGDSAVYLCASSFGGPPYEQYFGPGTRLTVT.

The CDR3 DNA is TGCAGCGCCTGGGGGGACAGGCCATCCTACGAGCAGTACTTC. This gives the protein CSAWGDRPSYEQYF. This sequence joins TRBV29-1 and TRBJ2-5; the match to TRBD1 covers 8 bases. The last part of the DNA fits TRBJ2-7 better; the J call may be wrong. Germline values: CDR1 SQVTM, CDR2 ANQGSEA. CDR3 length: 14 amino acids.

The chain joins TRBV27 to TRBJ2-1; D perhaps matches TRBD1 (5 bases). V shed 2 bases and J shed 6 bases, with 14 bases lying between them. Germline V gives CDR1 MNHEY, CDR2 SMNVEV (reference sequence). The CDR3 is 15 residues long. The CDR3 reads CASSLRPGYVNEQFF. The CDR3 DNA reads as TGTGCCAGCAGTTTACGGCCAGGGTACGTCAATGAGCAGTTCTTC.

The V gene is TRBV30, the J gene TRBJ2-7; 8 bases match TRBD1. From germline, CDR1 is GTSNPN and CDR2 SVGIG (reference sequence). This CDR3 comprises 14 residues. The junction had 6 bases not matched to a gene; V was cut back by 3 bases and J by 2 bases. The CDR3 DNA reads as TGTGCCTGGAGAGAGGACAGGGCCACCTACGAGCAGTACTTC. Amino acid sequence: CAWREDRATYEQYF.

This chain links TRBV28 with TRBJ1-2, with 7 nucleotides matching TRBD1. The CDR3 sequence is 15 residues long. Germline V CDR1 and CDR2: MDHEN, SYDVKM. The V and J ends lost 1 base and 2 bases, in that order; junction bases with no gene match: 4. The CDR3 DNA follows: TGTGCCAGCAGTTTATTTAGGACAGGCAACTATGGCTACACCTTC. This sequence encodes CASSLFRTGNYGYTF.

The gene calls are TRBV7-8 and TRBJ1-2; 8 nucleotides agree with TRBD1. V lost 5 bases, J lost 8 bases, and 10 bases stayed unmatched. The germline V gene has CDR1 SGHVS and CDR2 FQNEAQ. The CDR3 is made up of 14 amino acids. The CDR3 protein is CASSTRRTGRGYTF. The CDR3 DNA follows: TGTGCCAGCAGCACAAGACGGACAGGGAGAGGCTACACCTTC.

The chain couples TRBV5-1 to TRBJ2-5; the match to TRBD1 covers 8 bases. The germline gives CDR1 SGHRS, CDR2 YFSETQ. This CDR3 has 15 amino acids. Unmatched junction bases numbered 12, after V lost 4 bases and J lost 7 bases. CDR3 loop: CASSGGTGRYGTQYF. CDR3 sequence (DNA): TGCGCCAGCAGCGGAGGGACAGGTCGTTATGGGACCCAGTACTTC.

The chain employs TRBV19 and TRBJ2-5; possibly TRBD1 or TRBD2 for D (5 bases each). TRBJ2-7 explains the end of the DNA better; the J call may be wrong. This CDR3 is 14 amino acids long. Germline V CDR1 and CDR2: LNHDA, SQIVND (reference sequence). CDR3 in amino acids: CASSMTGPTGEQYF. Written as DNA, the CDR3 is TGTGCCAGTAGTATGACGGGACCGACGGGCGAGCAGTACTTC.

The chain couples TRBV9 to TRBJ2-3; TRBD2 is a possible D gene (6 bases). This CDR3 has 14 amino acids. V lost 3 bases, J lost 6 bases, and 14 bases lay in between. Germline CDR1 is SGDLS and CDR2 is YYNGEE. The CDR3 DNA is TGTGCCAGCAGCGGAGACGGGAGAAAGGATACGCAGTATTTT. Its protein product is CASSGDGRKDTQYF.

The CDR3 DNA reads as TGTGCCAGCAGTTACTGGACTAGGGTTAAAAATGAGCAGTTCTTC. Protein product: CASSYWTRVKNEQFF. The gene calls are TRBV28 and TRBJ2-1, with 7 nucleotides matching TRBD2. CDR1 and CDR2 from the germline V gene are MDHEN and SYDVKM. This CDR3 spans 15 amino acids. With 4 bases clipped from V and 7 bases from J, the junction kept 10 bases outside the gene matches.

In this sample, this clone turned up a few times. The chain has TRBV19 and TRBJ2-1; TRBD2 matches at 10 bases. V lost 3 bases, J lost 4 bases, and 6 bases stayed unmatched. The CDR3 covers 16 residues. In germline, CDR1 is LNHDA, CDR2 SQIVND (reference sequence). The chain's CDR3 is CASSIRLAGEYNEQFF. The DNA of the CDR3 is TGTGCCAGTAGTATTAGGCTAGCGGGAGAATACAATGAGCAGTTCTTC.

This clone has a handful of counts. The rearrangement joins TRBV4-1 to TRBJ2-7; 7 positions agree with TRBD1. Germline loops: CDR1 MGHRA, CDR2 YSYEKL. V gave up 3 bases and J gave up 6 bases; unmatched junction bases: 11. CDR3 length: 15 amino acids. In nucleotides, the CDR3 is TGCGCCAGCAGCCACGACACAGGGGTCAGGGTCGAGCAGTACTTC. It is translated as CASSHDTGVRVEQYF.

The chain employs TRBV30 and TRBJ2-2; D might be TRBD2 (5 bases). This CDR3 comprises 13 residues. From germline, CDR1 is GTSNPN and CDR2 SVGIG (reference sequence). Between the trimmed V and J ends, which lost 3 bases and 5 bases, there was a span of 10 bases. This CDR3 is CAWRGDGTGELFF. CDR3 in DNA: TGTGCCTGGAGGGGAGATGGTACCGGGGAGCTGTTTTTT. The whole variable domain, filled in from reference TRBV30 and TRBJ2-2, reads SQTIHQWPATLVQPVGSPLSLECTVEGTSNPNLYWYRQAAGRGLQLLFYSVGIGQISSEVPQNLSASRPQDRQFILSSKKLLLSDSGFYLCAWRGDGTGELFFGEGSRLTVL.

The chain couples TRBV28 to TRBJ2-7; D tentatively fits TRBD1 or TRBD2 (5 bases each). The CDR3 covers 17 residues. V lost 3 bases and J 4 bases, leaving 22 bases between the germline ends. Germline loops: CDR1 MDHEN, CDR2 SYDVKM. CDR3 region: CASSFYGGDSFGYEQYF. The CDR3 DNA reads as TGTGCCAGCAGTTTTTATGGGGGAGACAGTTTTGGGTACGAGCAGTACTTC. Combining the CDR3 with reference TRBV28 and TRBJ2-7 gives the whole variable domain DVKVTQSSRYLVKRTGEKVFLECVQDMDHENMFWYRQDPGLGLRLIYFSYDVKMKEKGDIPEGYSVSREKKERFSLILESASTNQTSMYLCASSFYGGDSFGYEQYFGPGTRLTVT.

The CDR3 DNA reads TGTGCCAGCAGCCGGACTAGCGGGAGTGGCACAGATACGCAGTATTTT. Translation gives CASSRTSGSGTDTQYF. This chain joins TRBV7-6 and TRBJ2-3; TRBD2 agrees at 13 bases. V gave up 5 bases and J gave up 1 base; unmatched junction bases: 3. CDR1 and CDR2 from the germline V gene are SGHVS and FNYEAQ. This CDR3 comprises 16 residues.

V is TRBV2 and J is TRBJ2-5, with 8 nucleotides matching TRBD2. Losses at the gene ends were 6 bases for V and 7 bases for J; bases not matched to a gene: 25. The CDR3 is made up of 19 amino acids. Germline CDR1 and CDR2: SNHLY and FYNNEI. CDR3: CASSHYLPGLEGPDSTQYF. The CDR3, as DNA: TGTGCCAGCAGCCACTACTTGCCGGGACTAGAGGGGCCGGATTCGACCCAGTACTTC.

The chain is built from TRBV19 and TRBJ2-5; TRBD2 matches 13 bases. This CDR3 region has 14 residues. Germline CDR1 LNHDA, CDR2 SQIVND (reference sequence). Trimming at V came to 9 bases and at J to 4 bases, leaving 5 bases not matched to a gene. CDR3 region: CASRLAGGTETQYF. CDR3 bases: TGTGCCAGCCGACTAGCGGGGGGAACAGAGACCCAGTACTTC.